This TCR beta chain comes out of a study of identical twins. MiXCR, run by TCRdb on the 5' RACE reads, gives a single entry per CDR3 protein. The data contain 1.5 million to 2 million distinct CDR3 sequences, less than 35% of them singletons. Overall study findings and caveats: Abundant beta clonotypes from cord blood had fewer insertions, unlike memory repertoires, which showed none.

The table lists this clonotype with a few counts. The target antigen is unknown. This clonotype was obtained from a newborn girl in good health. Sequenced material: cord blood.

The CDR3 spells CSVGGSETVGDEQYF. The CDR3 DNA follows: TGCAGCGTTGGGGGGTCAGAAACCGTTGGAGACGAGCAGTACTTC. The chain carries TRBV29-1 and TRBJ2-7; D assignment may be TRBD1 or TRBD2 (5 bases each). CDR3 size: 15 residues. V lost 4 bases to trimming and J lost 5 bases, with 21 bases between them. The germline V gene has CDR1 SQVTM and CDR2 ANQGSEA.